Shown below are 31 T cell receptor beta chains from a single sample sequenced in a study of T-cell reconstitution after alpha-beta-depleted transplantation in children. For TCRbeta, the library was prepared with unique molecular identifiers. TCRdb redid the calling of the PCR reads with MiXCR, one entry per CDR3 protein. The table shows approximately 980,000 distinct CDR3 sequences, with roughly 29% occurring only once. The source material was PBMCs, mostly from graft donor cells, sampled 360 days after TCRalphabeta/CD19-depleted stem cell transplant. The source is a boy younger than two who had a stem cell transplant for SCID, so the T cells may come from the graft donor.

This chain's CDR3 is CASRSSGLAEETQYF. For the CDR3, the DNA is TGTGCCAGCAGGAGCTCGGGACTAGCGGAAGAGACCCAGTACTTC. J is TRBJ2-5 and V is TRBV6-2 or TRBV6-3; 11 bases are a match to TRBD2. This CDR3 is 15 amino acids long. Germline lookup yields CDR1 MNHEY and CDR2 SVGEGT. Unmatched junction bases numbered 6, after V lost 6 bases and J lost 3 bases.

This chain uses TRBV3-1 with TRBJ2-5; 9 bases fit TRBD2. The V gene's germline CDR1 is LGHDT and CDR2 YNNKEL (reference sequence). V lost 3 bases and J lost 2; bases outside the gene matches: 7. The CDR3 length is 16 residues. The CDR3 here is CASSHMSSGAQETQYF. Here the CDR3 DNA reads TGTGCCAGCAGCCACATGTCTAGCGGGGCGCAAGAGACCCAGTACTTC.

This clonotype was observed a handful of times. The chain uses TRBV7-6 and TRBJ2-7; no definite D call. Germline loops: CDR1 SGHVS, CDR2 FNYEAQ. Trimming took off 1 base at V and 0 bases at J, with 7 bases between the two ends. This CDR3 contains 14 residues. The CDR3 nucleotides are TGTGCCAGCAGCTTAGGCCCCCTCTCCTACGAGCAGTACTTC. Translation gives CASSLGPLSYEQYF.

A few counts support this clonotype. V is TRBV24-1 and J is TRBJ2-1, with D unresolved. Trimming cost V 6 bases and J 0 bases, with 14 bases left between them. CDR1 and CDR2 (germline): KGHDR, SFDVKD. The CDR3 extends over 16 amino acids. CDR3 sequence reads: CATSKKGLTSYNEQFF. In DNA, the CDR3 is TGTGCCACCAGTAAAAAAGGCTTGACCTCCTACAATGAGCAGTTCTTC.

This clonotype was observed a few times. The chain has TRBV4-1 and TRBJ2-7, with D unclear. In germline, CDR1 is MGHRA, CDR2 YSYEKL. This CDR3 has 15 amino acids. V lost 0 bases, J lost 7 bases, and 16 bases lay in between. The CDR3 region is CASSQDADIWGEQYF. In nucleotides, the CDR3 is TGCGCCAGCAGCCAAGACGCGGATATCTGGGGAGAGCAGTACTTC.

This clonotype was observed a few times. J is TRBJ1-2 and V is TRBV10-3; D uncertain. Trimming removed 3 bases from V and 8 bases from J, with 13 bases in between. The CDR3 has 13 amino acids. The germline V gene encodes CDR1 ENHRY and CDR2 SYGVKD. The CDR3 DNA follows: TGTGCCATCAGTGACTTGGACCTTGGGGGCTACACCTTC. This gives the protein CAISDLDLGGYTF.

J is TRBJ1-1 and V is TRBV18; no clear D gene. V was shortened by 1 base and J by 11 bases, with 14 bases between the two germline ends. The germline CDR1 and CDR2 sequences are KGHSH and LQKENI. The CDR3 is made up of 13 amino acids. In DNA form, the CDR3 reads TGTGCCAGCTCACCACGGGCAGGCGTTGGTGCTTTCTTT. Amino acid sequence: CASSPRAGVGAFF. Full variable domain (outside the CDR3, taken from reference TRBV18 and TRBJ1-1): NAGVMQNPRHLVRRRGQEARLRCSPMKGHSHVYWYRQLPEEGLKFMVYLQKENIIDESGMPKERFSAEFPKEGPSILRIQQVVRGDSAAYFCASSPRAGVGAFFGQGTRLTVV.

This clonotype was seen ten or more times. V and J are TRBV7-8 and TRBJ2-1; D gene uncertain. Germline V gives CDR1 SGHVS, CDR2 FQNEAQ. The germline V and J ends were trimmed by 1 base and 0 bases, with 7 bases remaining between them. CDR3 length: 15 residues. The CDR3 is CASSLELSSYNEQFF. The CDR3 DNA is TGTGCCAGCAGCTTAGAGTTGAGCTCCTACAATGAGCAGTTCTTC.

The V gene is TRBV4-1, the J gene TRBJ2-7; no clear D gene. The V and J ends lost 5 bases and 5 bases respectively, with 13 bases between them. The germline V gene encodes CDR1 MGHRA and CDR2 YSYEKL. The CDR3 spans 13 residues. CDR3 loop: CASSGVSFHEQYF. CDR3 nucleotides: TGCGCCAGCAGCGGGGTAAGCTTCCACGAGCAGTACTTC.

This chain links TRBV6-5 with TRBJ2-7; 11 nucleotides agree with TRBD2. Germline loops: CDR1 MNHEY, CDR2 SVGAGI. With V trimmed by 3 bases and J by 2 bases, 3 bases remained unmatched. There are 15 residues in the CDR3. CDR3 DNA: TGTGCCAGCAGTTATAGACTAGCGGGGCCCTACGAGCAGTACTTC. Its protein product is CASSYRLAGPYEQYF.

V and J are TRBV7-9 and TRBJ1-1; no reliable D call. CDR3 size: 16 residues. The germline V and J ends were trimmed by 4 bases and 5 bases, with 20 bases remaining between them. In germline, CDR1 is SEHNR, CDR2 FQNEAQ (reference sequence). DNA for the CDR3: TGTGCCAGCAGCTCAACCCCGTTTAGCCGGGGAACTGAAGCTTTCTTT. It is translated as CASSSTPFSRGTEAFF.

The V gene is TRBV3-1, the J gene TRBJ1-3; D is unresolved. CDR3 size: 16 residues. In germline, CDR1 is LGHDT, CDR2 YNNKEL (reference sequence). The V and J ends lost 0 bases and 0 bases respectively, with 9 bases between them. CDR3 coding DNA: TGTGCCAGCAGCCAAGAGCGGCGGAGCTCTGGAAACACCATATATTTT. Its translation is CASSQERRSSGNTIYF.

This clonotype was counted only a few times. The V and J genes are TRBV5-1 and TRBJ2-1, with TRBD1 identical over 7 bases. Per the germline V gene, CDR1 is SGHRS and CDR2 is YFSETQ. This CDR3 has 15 amino acids. After removal of 0 bases from V and 5 bases from J, the junction contained 5 bases not matched to a gene. The CDR3 nucleotides read TGCGCCAGCAGCTTGGACAGGGGCTGGGACAATGAGCAGTTCTTC. Protein product: CASSLDRGWDNEQFF.

This clonotype was detected only a few times. This CDR3 reads CASRKTGPTQFF. The CDR3 DNA reads TGTGCCAGCAGAAAAACAGGGCCGACGCAGTTCTTC. The chain carries TRBV25-1 and TRBJ2-1; D might be TRBD1 (6 bases). The CDR3 totals 12 residues. V shed 6 bases and J shed 12 bases, with 15 bases lying between them. Germline CDR1 reads MGHDK; CDR2 reads SYGVNS.

The V gene is TRBV12-3 or TRBV12-4, the J gene TRBJ1-5; 9 bases match TRBD1. The trim removed 7 bases at V and 2 bases at J, leaving 12 bases unmatched. This CDR3 contains 17 residues. Written as DNA, the CDR3 is TGTGCCAGCACCAAACCCGGGACAGGGATAGGCAATCAGCCCCAGCATTTT. It encodes CASTKPGTGIGNQPQHF.

The V call is TRBV5-4, the J call TRBJ1-2; 7 nucleotides line up with TRBD1. V gave up 1 base and J gave up 3 bases; unmatched junction bases: 6. The CDR3 covers 15 residues. From germline, CDR1 is SGHNT and CDR2 YYREEE (reference sequence). CDR3 in DNA: TGTGCCAGCAGCTTGTCCGACAGGGAAGACTATGGCTACACCTTC. It specifies CASSLSDREDYGYTF.

In this sample, this clonotype turned up a few times. This rearrangement joins TRBV20-1 to TRBJ2-7, with 8 positions matching TRBD2. The CDR3 loop spans 14 amino acids. Looked up from germline, CDR1 is DFQATT and CDR2 is SNEGSKA (reference sequence). The trim removed 5 bases at V and 0 bases at J, leaving 6 bases unmatched. CDR3 sequence reads: CSARGLGGSYEQYF. CDR3 bases: TGCAGTGCTCGGGGACTAGGGGGCTCCTACGAGCAGTACTTC.

This clonotype was seen only once. The rearrangement uses TRBV11-1 and TRBJ2-5; maybe TRBD2 (5 bases). This CDR3 region has 17 residues. Germline CDR1 reads SGHAT; CDR2 reads FQDESV (reference sequence). The V gene lost 4 bases and the J gene lost 1 base, with 19 bases spanning the gap. The CDR3 region has the DNA TGTGCCAGCAGCTGGGGAAGCGAGGGATTGGGCCAAGAGACCCAGTACTTC. This encodes CASSWGSEGLGQETQYF.

This clonotype was seen a few times. The chain uses TRBV12-3 or TRBV12-4 and TRBJ1-5, with D perhaps matching TRBD1 (6 bases). There are 14 residues in the CDR3. Trimming removed 6 bases from V and 7 bases from J, with 16 bases in between. CDR3 sequence (DNA): TGTGCCAGCAGCTACTCGGGGGCGGAACAGCCCCAGCATTTT. Protein: CASSYSGAEQPQHF.

The chain employs TRBV7-8 and TRBJ1-1, with a tentative D call TRBD1 (5 bases). Germline CDR1 is SGHVS and CDR2 is FQNEAQ. The length of the CDR3 is 14 residues. V dropped 5 bases and J dropped 2 bases, with 12 bases sitting between them. The CDR3 region is CASSGHLQNTEAFF. The CDR3 DNA reads as TGTGCCAGCAGCGGACACCTTCAAAACACTGAAGCTTTCTTT.

This clonotype was counted a few times. V and J are TRBV5-6 and TRBJ2-5; D possibly corresponds to TRBD1 (6 bases). CDR1 SGHDT and CDR2 YYEEEE come from the germline V gene. This CDR3 contains 16 residues. Deletions cut 0 bases from V and 1 base from J, with 13 bases between. The CDR3: CASSLGRGPPQETQYF. The DNA of the CDR3 is TGTGCCAGCAGCTTGGGCAGGGGACCTCCCCAAGAGACCCAGTACTTC.

The rearrangement links TRBV7-2 to TRBJ2-1; possible D gene TRBD2, 5 bases. The CDR3 totals 16 residues. In germline, CDR1 is SGHTA, CDR2 FQGNSA. The germline V and J ends were trimmed by 1 base and 4 bases, with 14 bases remaining between them. The CDR3 region has the DNA TGTGCCAGCAGCTTAGTACCGTGGGGAGATTACAATGAGCAGTTCTTC. Its protein product is CASSLVPWGDYNEQFF.

This clonotype came up a few times. The rearrangement uses TRBV7-6 and TRBJ2-1, with D perhaps TRBD1 (5 bases). This CDR3 region has 15 residues. Trimming took off 4 bases at V and 4 bases at J, with 14 bases between the two ends. From germline, CDR1 is SGHVS and CDR2 FNYEAQ. The CDR3 reads CASSSLGLEYNEQFF. The DNA of the CDR3 is TGTGCCAGCAGCTCCCTGGGGCTGGAGTACAATGAGCAGTTCTTC.

This chain uses TRBV20-1 with TRBJ2-2, with D uncertain. This CDR3 contains 13 residues. The V gene lost 3 bases and the J gene lost 4 bases, with 9 bases spanning the gap. The germline gives CDR1 DFQATT, CDR2 SNEGSKA (reference sequence). Written as DNA, the CDR3 is TGCAGTGCTAGTGGAGACTTCACCGGGGAGCTGTTTTTT. This gives the protein CSASGDFTGELFF.

This clonotype occurred once. V gene TRBV10-1 combines with J gene TRBJ2-2, with TRBD1 matching over 10 bases. V lost 6 bases and J lost 4; bases outside the gene matches: 8. The CDR3 has 16 amino acids. From germline, CDR1 is WNHNN and CDR2 SYGVQD (reference sequence). The DNA for the CDR3 is TGCGCCAGCAGCCGGGACAGGGGTGTTGGCACCGGGGAGCTGTTTTTT. It yields the protein CASSRDRGVGTGELFF.

V and J are TRBV3-1 and TRBJ2-4; the D gene is possibly TRBD2 (5 bases). With 0 bases removed from V and 7 bases from J, the gap between germline ends came to 10 bases. The CDR3 covers 14 residues. Per germline, CDR1 LGHDT and CDR2 YNNKEL (reference sequence). CDR3 sequence (DNA): TGTGCCAGCAGCCAAGATGGGAGAGAGAACATTCAGTACTTC. Encoded protein: CASSQDGRENIQYF.

The J gene is TRBJ2-7, the V gene TRBV29-1; TRBD1 might be the D (5 bases). The length of the CDR3 is 16 residues. V lost 1 base to trimming and J lost 0 bases, with 16 bases between them. Germline CDR1 is SQVTM and CDR2 is ANQGSEA. The CDR3 region has the DNA TGCAGCGTTGAAGTGAGAGACAGACCCTACTCCTACGAGCAGTACTTC. It encodes CSVEVRDRPYSYEQYF.

The V and J genes are TRBV5-1 and TRBJ2-6; a weak D match, TRBD1 (5 bases). The germline V and J ends were trimmed by 5 bases and 0 bases, with 12 bases remaining between them. CDR1 and CDR2 from the germline V gene are SGHRS and YFSETQ. The CDR3 covers 16 residues. The CDR3 coding sequence is TGCGCCAGCAGTCCAGGGCCCAACTCTGGGGCCAACGTCCTGACTTTC. It yields the protein CASSPGPNSGANVLTF.

The chain recombines TRBV20-1 with TRBJ2-7; no reliable D call. Trimming cost V 3 bases and J 4 bases, with 10 bases left between them. Per the germline V gene, CDR1 is DFQATT and CDR2 is SNEGSKA (reference sequence). This CDR3 spans 12 amino acids. The CDR3, as DNA: TGCAGTGCTAGGAAGGATGGGTACGAGCAGTACTTC. As protein: CSARKDGYEQYF.

CDR3: CASTKEGFWGYTF. DNA of the CDR3: TGTGCCAGCACTAAAGAGGGGTTTTGGGGCTACACCTTC. This rearrangement joins TRBV12-3 or TRBV12-4 to TRBJ1-2, with a weak D call TRBD1 (5 bases). The length of the CDR3 is 13 residues. Trimming removed 7 bases from V and 8 bases from J, with 17 bases in between.

V gene TRBV7-3 combines with J gene TRBJ2-1; 7 bases align to TRBD2. Unmatched junction bases numbered 5, after V lost 3 bases and J lost 6 bases. This CDR3 region has 14 residues. Germline V gene lookup returns CDR1 SGHTA and CDR2 FQGTGA. The CDR3 region is CASSFLGGVNEQFF. Written as DNA, the CDR3 is TGTGCCAGCAGCTTTCTGGGGGGGGTCAATGAGCAGTTCTTC.